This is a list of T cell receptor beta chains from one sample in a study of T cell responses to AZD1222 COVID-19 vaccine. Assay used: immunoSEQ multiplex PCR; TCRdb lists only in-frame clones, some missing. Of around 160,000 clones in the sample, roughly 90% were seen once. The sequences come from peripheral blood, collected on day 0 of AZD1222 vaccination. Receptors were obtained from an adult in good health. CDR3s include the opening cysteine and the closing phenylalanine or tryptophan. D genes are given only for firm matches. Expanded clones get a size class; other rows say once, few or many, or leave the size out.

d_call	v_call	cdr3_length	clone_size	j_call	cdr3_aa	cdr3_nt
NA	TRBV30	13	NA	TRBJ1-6	CAMDSQISSPLHF	TGTGCCATGGACAGTCAGATTAGTTCACCCCTCCACTTT
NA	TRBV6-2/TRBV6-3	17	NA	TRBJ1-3	CASSYSREPRSGNTIYF	TGTGCCAGCAGTTACTCACGGGAACCCCGCTCTGGAAACACCATATATTTT
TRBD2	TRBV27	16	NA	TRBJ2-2	CASSYHSGSTTGELFF	TGTGCCAGCAGTTACCATAGCGGGAGTACCACCGGGGAGCTGTTTTTT
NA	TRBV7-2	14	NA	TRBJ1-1	CASSLVGSTTEAFF	TGTGCCAGCAGCTTAGTTGGCAGTACCACTGAAGCTTTCTTT
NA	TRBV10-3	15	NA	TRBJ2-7	CAISEPEQGLYEQYF	TGTGCCATCAGTGAGCCGGAACAGGGCTTATACGAGCAGTACTTC
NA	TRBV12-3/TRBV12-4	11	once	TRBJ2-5	CASSASTAQYF	TGTGCCAGCAGTGCTAGCACAGCTCAGTACTTC
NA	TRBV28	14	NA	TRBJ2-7	CASSPPLIYYGQYF	TGTGCCAGCAGTCCCCCCTTAATCTACTACGGGCAGTACTTC
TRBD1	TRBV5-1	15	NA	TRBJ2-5	CASSLDSGGRETQYF	TGCGCCAGCAGCTTGGATTCAGGGGGCAGAGAGACCCAGTACTTC
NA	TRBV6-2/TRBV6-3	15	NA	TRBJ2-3	CASSLLASHTDTQYF	TGTGCCAGCAGCCTTCTAGCGTCCCACACAGATACGCAGTATTTT
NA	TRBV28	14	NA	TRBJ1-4	CASSLRRRGEKLFF	TGTGCCAGCAGTTTGAGGCGGCGAGGTGAAAAACTGTTTTTT
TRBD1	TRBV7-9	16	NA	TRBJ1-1	CASSLDPGQGYTEAFF	TGTGCCAGCAGCTTAGATCCGGGACAGGGTTACACTGAAGCTTTCTTT
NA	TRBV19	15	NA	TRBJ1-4	CASNQGGFSGEKLFF	TGTGCCAGTAACCAAGGGGGATTTTCGGGAGAAAAACTGTTTTTT
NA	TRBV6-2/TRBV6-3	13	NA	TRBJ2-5	CASSYGGEETQYF	TGTGCCAGCAGTTATGGGGGAGAGGAGACCCAGTACTTC
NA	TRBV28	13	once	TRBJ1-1	CASSLGREVEAFF	TGTGCCAGCAGTTTAGGCAGGGAGGTTGAAGCTTTCTTT
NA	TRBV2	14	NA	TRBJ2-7	CASSDFAGSYEQYF	TGTGCCAGCAGTGATTTCGCAGGGAGCTACGAGCAGTACTTC
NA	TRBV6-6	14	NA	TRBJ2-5	CASSYPDSRETQYF	TGTGCCAGCAGTTACCCGGACAGCAGGGAGACCCAGTACTTC
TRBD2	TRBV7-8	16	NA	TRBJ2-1	CASSPPGLADYNEQFF	TGTGCCAGCAGCCCGCCCGGACTAGCGGATTACAATGAGCAGTTCTTC
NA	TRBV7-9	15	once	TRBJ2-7	CASSWNLRASYEQYF	TGTGCCAGCAGCTGGAATCTACGCGCCTCCTACGAGCAGTACTTC
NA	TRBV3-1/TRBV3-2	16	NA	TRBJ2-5	CASSQGRRFHQETQYF	TGTGCCAGCAGCCAAGGTAGACGGTTCCACCAAGAGACCCAGTACTTC
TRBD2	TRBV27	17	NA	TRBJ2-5	CASSLLASGRYQETQYF	TGTGCCAGCAGTTTACTGGCTAGCGGGAGGTACCAAGAGACCCAGTACTTC
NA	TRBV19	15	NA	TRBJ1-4	CASSAHWTANEKLFF	TGTGCCAGTAGTGCCCACTGGACAGCTAATGAAAAACTGTTTTTT
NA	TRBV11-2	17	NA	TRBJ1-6	CASSFSDRSSYNSPLHF	TGTGCCAGCAGCTTCTCAGACAGGAGCTCCTATAATTCACCCCTCCACTTT
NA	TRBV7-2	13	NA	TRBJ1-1	CASSFNRDTEAFF	TGTGCCAGCAGCTTTAACCGGGACACTGAAGCTTTCTTT
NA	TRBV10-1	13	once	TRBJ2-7	CASSGTSWGEQYF	TGCGCCAGCAGTGGGACTTCTTGGGGCGAGCAGTACTTC
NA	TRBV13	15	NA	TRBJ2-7	CASSLGGAKDYEQYF	TGTGCCAGCAGCTTAGGTGGGGCGAAAGACTACGAGCAGTACTTC
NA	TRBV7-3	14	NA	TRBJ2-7	CASSLGGAAYEQYF	TGTGCCAGCAGCTTAGGGGGGGCCGCCTACGAGCAGTACTTC
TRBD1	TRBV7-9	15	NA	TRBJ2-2	CASSSGTGFAGELFF	TGTGCCAGCAGCTCCGGGACAGGGTTTGCAGGGGAGCTGTTTTTT
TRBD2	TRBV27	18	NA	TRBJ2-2	CASSALAGDGPSSGELFF	TGTGCCAGCAGTGCGCTAGCGGGAGACGGACCCAGCAGCGGGGAGCTGTTTTTT
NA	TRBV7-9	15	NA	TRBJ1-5	CASSPTDLSNQPQHF	TGTGCCAGCAGCCCGACAGACCTTAGCAATCAGCCCCAGCATTTT
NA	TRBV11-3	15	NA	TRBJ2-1	CASSATANSYNEQFF	TGTGCCAGCAGCGCGACAGCGAACTCCTACAATGAGCAGTTCTTC
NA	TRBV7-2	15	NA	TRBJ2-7	CASSLDGGLAYEQYF	TGTGCCAGCAGCTTAGACGGGGGCCTAGCCTACGAGCAGTACTTC
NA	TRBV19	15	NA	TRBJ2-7	CASNPGDRSSYEQYF	TGTGCCAGTAACCCGGGCGACAGAAGCTCCTACGAGCAGTACTTC
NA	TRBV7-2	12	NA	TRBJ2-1	CASSLGSREQFF	TGTGCCAGCAGCTTAGGATCCCGTGAGCAGTTCTTC
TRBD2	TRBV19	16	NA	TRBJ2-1	CASSWTSGGASNEQFF	TGTGCCAGTAGTTGGACGAGCGGGGGGGCATCAAATGAGCAGTTCTTC
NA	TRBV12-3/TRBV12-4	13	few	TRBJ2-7	CASSRGEDYEQYF	TGTGCCAGCAGCCGCGGCGAGGACTACGAGCAGTACTTC
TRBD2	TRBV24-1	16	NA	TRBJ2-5	CATSDWGTSGRETQYF	TGTGCCACCAGTGATTGGGGGACTAGCGGGCGAGAGACCCAGTACTTC
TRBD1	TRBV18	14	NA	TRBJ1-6	CATRQGSDNSPLHF	TGTGCCACCCGACAGGGAAGTGATAATTCACCCCTCCACTTT
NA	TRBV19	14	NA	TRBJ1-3	CASTSRGHGNTIYF	TGTGCCAGTACTTCACGGGGCCATGGAAACACCATATATTTT
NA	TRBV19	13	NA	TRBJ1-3	CASSIGGRNTIYF	TGTGCCAGTAGCATAGGGGGGAGAAACACCATATATTTT
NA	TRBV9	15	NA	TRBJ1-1	CASSPVTTMNTEAFF	TGTGCCAGCAGCCCAGTAACGACCATGAACACTGAAGCTTTCTTT
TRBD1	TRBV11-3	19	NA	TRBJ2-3	CASSLWVTGGIPHTDTQYF	TGTGCCAGCAGCTTATGGGTGACAGGGGGAATACCGCACACAGATACGCAGTATTTT
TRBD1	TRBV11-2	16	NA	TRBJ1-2	CASSRTGTGGFLGYTF	TGTGCCAGCAGCCGCACCGGGACAGGGGGCTTTCTAGGCTACACCTTC
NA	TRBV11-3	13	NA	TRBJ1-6	CASSLLRGSPLHF	TGTGCCAGCAGCTTACTGAGAGGCTCACCCCTCCACTTT
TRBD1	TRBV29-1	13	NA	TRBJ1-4	CSVDDGWTGKLFF	TGCAGCGTTGACGATGGCTGGACAGGAAAACTGTTTTTT
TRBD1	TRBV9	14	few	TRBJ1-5	CASSAGTGDQPQHF	TGTGCCAGCAGCGCCGGGACAGGGGATCAGCCCCAGCATTTT
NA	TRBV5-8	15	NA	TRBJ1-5	CASSWGRELGQPQHF	TGTGCCAGCAGCTGGGGGCGGGAGCTAGGCCAGCCCCAGCATTTT
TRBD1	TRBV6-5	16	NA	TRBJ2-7	CASSYSIGTGVNEQYF	TGTGCCAGCAGTTACTCCATTGGGACAGGGGTTAACGAGCAGTACTTC
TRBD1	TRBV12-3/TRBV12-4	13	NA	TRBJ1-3	CARLQGDENTIYF	TGTGCCAGGCTACAGGGGGACGAAAACACCATATATTTT
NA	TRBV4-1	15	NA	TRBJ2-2	CASSPAGIITGELFF	TGCGCCAGCAGCCCGGCAGGGATCATTACCGGGGAGCTGTTTTTT
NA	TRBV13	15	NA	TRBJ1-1	CASSARTAMNTEAFF	TGTGCCAGCAGCGCGCGGACAGCCATGAACACTGAAGCTTTCTTT
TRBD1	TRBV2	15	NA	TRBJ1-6	CASIRDRLIGSPLHF	TGTGCCAGCATTCGGGACAGACTTATAGGGTCACCCCTCCACTTT
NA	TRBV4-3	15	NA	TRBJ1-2	CASSQQTANNYGYTF	TGCGCCAGCAGCCAGCAGACAGCCAATAACTATGGCTACACCTTC
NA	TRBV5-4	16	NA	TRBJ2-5	CASSLDLARPQETQYF	TGTGCCAGCAGCCTTGACCTCGCCCGTCCCCAAGAGACCCAGTACTTC
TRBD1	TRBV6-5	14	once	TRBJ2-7	CASSFGQGVYEQYF	TGTGCCAGCAGTTTCGGACAGGGAGTCTACGAGCAGTACTTC
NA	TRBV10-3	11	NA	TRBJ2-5	CAISDGTTQYF	TGTGCCATCAGCGACGGCACAACCCAGTACTTC
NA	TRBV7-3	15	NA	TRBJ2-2	CASSSGTGLAGELFF	TGTGCCAGCAGCTCAGGGACGGGGTTGGCCGGGGAGCTGTTTTTT
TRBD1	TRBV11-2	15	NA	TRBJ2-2	CASSFQGVNTGELFF	TGTGCCAGCAGCTTCCAGGGGGTGAACACCGGGGAGCTGTTTTTT
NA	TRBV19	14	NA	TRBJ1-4	CASSHAPENEKLFF	TGTGCCAGTAGTCACGCGCCGGAGAATGAAAAACTGTTTTTT
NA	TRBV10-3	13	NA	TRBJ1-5	CAISKNSNQPQHF	TGTGCCATCAGTAAGAATAGCAATCAGCCCCAGCATTTT
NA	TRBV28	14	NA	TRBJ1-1	CASSSNERGTEAFF	TGTGCCAGCAGTTCCAACGAGCGGGGCACTGAAGCTTTCTTT